This TCR beta chain was sequenced during a study of shared clonotypes between healthy human individuals. Background on the study: Each donor contributed plates that comprised three CD4 naive, three CD4 memory, two CD8 naive and one CD8 memory. General observations from the study: Apart from blood, nothing was sampled; tissue repertoires likely differ. Among the subsets, naive ones generally showed larger estimated richness than memory ones.

Regarding this clone: No antigen is known for it.

V was trimmed by 1 base and J by 4 bases, leaving 16 bases between them. From germline, CDR1 is LGHNA and CDR2 YNFKEQ. The CDR3 is made up of 17 amino acids. Assay: immunoSEQ multiplex PCR; the TCRdb copy retains only in-frame clones and omits some. The repertoire holds roughly 1,600,000 clones, with 98% as singletons. The TCR was taken from a man aged 30 to 39 in good health. Sequencing used naive CD4+ T cells sorted from blood. The sample's subset: CD45RA+ positively selected. The chain recombines TRBV4-2 with TRBJ2-2; D assignment may be TRBD1 or TRBD2 (5 bases each). In DNA form, the CDR3 reads TGTGCCAGCAGCCAAGGCGCCGGGGCACGGGGCACCGGGGAGCTGTTTTTT. This encodes CASSQGAGARGTGELFF.